One sample yielded the 5 T cell receptor beta chains listed below, sequenced in a study of T-cell memory formation after mild COVID-19. MiXCR, applied by TCRdb to the 5' RACE reads, yields one record per CDR3 protein. Of approximately 450,000 distinct CDR3 sequences in the sample, roughly 18% were seen once. The sequencing sample was made of PBMCs or a T cell subset sorted from them (not recorded which). All receptors come from an adult woman who had mild COVID-19 (a few samples of this study predate the infection). Cell type and time point are not known.

J is TRBJ2-7 and V is TRBV7-2; 12 bases align to TRBD2. The CDR3 has 18 residues. The V gene end was trimmed by 2 bases and the J gene end by 5 bases; junction bases not matched to a gene: 13. Germline CDR1 SGHTA, CDR2 FQGNSA. The CDR3 loop is CASSLTPWGGLAGHEQYF. The CDR3 region has the DNA TGTGCCAGCAGCTTAACCCCCTGGGGGGGACTAGCGGGCCACGAGCAGTACTTC.

This clonotype has a handful of counts. This rearrangement joins TRBV24-1 to TRBJ2-1; 7 bases fit TRBD2. V was pared by 5 bases and J by 0 bases, with 6 bases of the junction left unmatched. This CDR3 spans 16 amino acids. Germline V lookup: CDR1 KGHDR, CDR2 SFDVKD. CDR3 amino acids: CATSVAGASSYNEQFF. The CDR3 DNA sequence: TGTGCCACCAGTGTAGCGGGCGCCAGCTCCTACAATGAGCAGTTCTTC.

The chain joins TRBV7-3 to TRBJ1-1, with TRBD1 identical over 9 bases. Trimming took 1 base from V and 5 from J; bases not matched to a gene: 8. Germline V lookup: CDR1 SGHTA, CDR2 FQGTGA. The CDR3 runs to 16 residues. In DNA, the CDR3 is TGTGCCAGCAGCTTAAGTTCCGGGACAGGGATTACTGAAGCTTTCTTT. It codes for CASSLSSGTGITEAFF.

Only a few counts were recorded for this clonotype. This chain connects TRBV7-9 to TRBJ2-7; weak D call: TRBD1 (6 bases). Looked up from germline, CDR1 is SEHNR and CDR2 is FQNEAQ (reference sequence). The CDR3 extends over 13 amino acids. The germline V and J ends were trimmed by 5 bases and 3 bases, with 11 bases remaining between them. This chain's CDR3 is CASSQGQFYEQYF. Written as DNA, the CDR3 is TGTGCCAGCAGCCAGGGGCAGTTCTACGAGCAGTACTTC.

Only a few counts were recorded for this clonotype. The chain employs TRBV12-3 or TRBV12-4 and TRBJ1-2, with D perhaps matching TRBD1 (5 bases). V lost 5 bases, J lost 4 bases, and 11 bases lay in between. The CDR3 runs 13 residues. CDR3 amino acids: CASSPRELYGYTF. The CDR3 nucleotides are TGTGCCAGCAGTCCCAGGGAGCTCTATGGCTACACCTTC.